This T cell receptor (beta chain) was identified during a study of shared clonotypes between healthy human individuals. About this clone itself: Its target is unknown. The sample holds other DNA sequences that translate to the same CDR3.

The CDR3 is made up of 14 amino acids. Looked up from germline, CDR1 is SGHRS and CDR2 is YFSETQ. V lost 4 bases, J lost 8 bases, and 15 bases lay in between. Study outcomes and limitations: Represented genetic and exposure-history diversity was restricted by having few donors. Clonotypes that were shared across a handful of donors made up roughly 5% of naive CD4 clonotypes.

Measured with immunoSEQ multiplex PCR; TCRdb has only the in-frame clones, and not every one. Here the sample spans 2,500,000 or so clones, under 95% being singletons. The chain is built from TRBV5-1 and TRBJ1-4; D perhaps matches TRBD1 (5 bases). The TCR sequence derives from a man younger than 35 in good health. Some clones in this sample may be carry-over from other donors' samples. Source material: naive CD4+ T cells from PBMCs. Regarding subset: CD45RA+ positively selected. The CDR3: CASSLTGGGEKLFF. CDR3 DNA: TGCGCCAGCAGCCTCACCGGCGGGGGAGAAAAACTGTTTTTT.